The 10 T cell receptor beta chains presented below share a single source sample, sequenced in a study of cytomegalovirus exposure and HLA in healthy donors. The study ran its PCR with 60 Vbeta and 13 Jbeta primers. TCRdb's copy holds only in-frame clones and misses some; the assay was immunoSEQ multiplex PCR. The sample holds some 90,000 clones, just over 70% seen once. The specimen sequenced was PBMCs. These receptors were obtained from a man aged 55 to 70 in good health and CMV-seronegative.

This sequence joins TRBV7-9 and TRBJ2-5, with TRBD2 matching 9 bases. Germline CDR1 SEHNR, CDR2 FQNEAQ (reference sequence). CDR3 length equals 16 residues. V shed 5 bases, J shed 0 bases, and the junction held 7 bases outside the gene matches. The DNA for the CDR3 is TGTGCCAGCAGCACCCGGACTAGCGTGTACCAAGAGACCCAGTACTTC. This gives the protein CASSTRTSVYQETQYF.

The J gene is TRBJ2-5, the V gene TRBV4-3; 8 nucleotides line up with TRBD2. Looked up from germline, CDR1 is LGHNA and CDR2 is YSLEER. The CDR3 covers 17 residues. V shed 3 bases, J shed 5 bases, and the junction held 14 bases outside the gene matches. The CDR3 region has the DNA TGCGCCAGCAGCCAGAACAACCCAGCGGGGGCCCGGGAGACCCAGTACTTC. It codes for CASSQNNPAGARETQYF.

This clone has just a few counts. V gene TRBV29-1 combines with J gene TRBJ2-5; D might be TRBD1 (6 bases). Trimming shortened V by 2 bases and J by 5 bases, and 18 bases separated the two germline ends. Germline V gene sequence: CDR1 SQVTM, CDR2 ANQGSEA. The CDR3 is 15 amino acids. The CDR3 sequence: CSVERVLRGRETQYF. CDR3 nucleotide sequence: TGCAGCGTTGAAAGGGTTCTCAGGGGTCGGGAGACCCAGTACTTC.

The rearrangement joins TRBV7-2 to TRBJ2-3, with 8 nucleotides matching TRBD2. The V gene's germline CDR1 is SGHTA and CDR2 FQGNSA. The CDR3 has 17 residues. The V gene end was trimmed by 4 bases and the J gene end by 3 bases; junction bases not matched to a gene: 12. CDR3 protein: CASSSPWPGGPTDTQYF. CDR3 nucleotides: TGTGCCAGCAGCTCCCCATGGCCGGGGGGGCCAACAGATACGCAGTATTTT.

The rearrangement links TRBV2 to TRBJ2-2, with 9 bases aligning to TRBD1. CDR3 size: 17 residues. After removal of 8 bases from V and 7 bases from J, the junction contained 17 bases not matched to a gene. Germline CDR1 SNHLY, CDR2 FYNNEI. The CDR3 bases are TGTGCCAGCCGGGCGGGACAGGGACTATCCCAGAGCGGGGAGCTGTTTTTT. Protein sequence: CASRAGQGLSQSGELFF.

V gene TRBV5-1 combines with J gene TRBJ2-7; possible D gene TRBD1, 5 bases. Trimming removed 3 bases from V and 6 bases from J, with 16 bases in between. CDR3 length: 14 residues. Per germline, CDR1 SGHRS and CDR2 YFSETQ. Written as DNA, the CDR3 is TGCGCCAGCAGCTCCGATCCGCAGGGCAGCGAGCAGTACTTC. Translating gives CASSSDPQGSEQYF. The full variable domain, completed using reference TRBV5-1 and TRBJ2-7, is KAGVTQTPRYLIKTRGQQVTLSCSPISGHRSVSWYQQTPGQGLQFLFEYFSETQRNKGNFPGRFSGRQFSNSRSEMNVSTLELGDSALYLCASSSDPQGSEQYFGPGTRLTVT.

This clone has just one count. This same CDR3 is encoded by further DNA sequences in the sample. V usage is TRBV19 and J usage is TRBJ1-1; D possibly corresponds to TRBD1 (6 bases). Trimming left V 3 bases short and J 1 base short, with 6 bases between. CDR1 and CDR2 from the germline V gene are LNHDA and SQIVND (reference sequence). This CDR3 has 13 residues. CDR3 sequence reads: CASSMTGNTEAFF. The CDR3 region has the DNA TGTGCCAGTAGTATGACAGGGAACACTGAAGCTTTCTTT.

The chain recombines TRBV19 with TRBJ1-1; D uncertain. Germline values: CDR1 LNHDA, CDR2 SQIVND (reference sequence). This CDR3 is built from 13 residues. Deletions cut 0 bases from V and 7 bases from J, with 9 bases between. This CDR3 is CASSIDGEVEAFF. The CDR3 bases are TGTGCCAGTAGTATAGACGGGGAGGTTGAAGCTTTCTTT.

The V gene is TRBV5-1, the J gene TRBJ2-5; 10 bases are shared with TRBD1. Germline values: CDR1 SGHRS, CDR2 YFSETQ. The J segment lost 4 bases and the V segment lost 4 bases, leaving 7 bases of the junction unmatched. CDR3 size: 15 residues. DNA for the CDR3: TGCGCCAGCAGCCCCTCCGGGACAGGGGTAGAGACCCAGTACTTC. Translating it yields CASSPSGTGVETQYF.

The J gene is TRBJ2-7, the V gene TRBV28, with D tentatively TRBD1 (6 bases). The V gene's germline CDR1 is MDHEN and CDR2 SYDVKM. Trimming left V 6 bases short and J 10 bases short, with 22 bases between. This CDR3 is built from 14 residues. The CDR3 nucleotides are TGTGCCAGCAGCTTCTCCGTCACCCCAGGGGAACAGTACTTC. Protein: CASSFSVTPGEQYF.